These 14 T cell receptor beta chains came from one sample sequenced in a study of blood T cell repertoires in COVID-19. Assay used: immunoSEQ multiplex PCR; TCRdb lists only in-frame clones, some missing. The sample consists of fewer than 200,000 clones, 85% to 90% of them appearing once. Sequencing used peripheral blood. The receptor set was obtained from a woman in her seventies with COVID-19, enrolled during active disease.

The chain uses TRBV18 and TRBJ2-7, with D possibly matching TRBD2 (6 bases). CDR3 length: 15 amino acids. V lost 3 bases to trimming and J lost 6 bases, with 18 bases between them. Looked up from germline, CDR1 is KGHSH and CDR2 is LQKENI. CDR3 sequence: CASSPVAGGRGEQYF. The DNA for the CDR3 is TGTGCCAGCTCACCCGTCGCCGGAGGGCGAGGCGAGCAGTACTTC.

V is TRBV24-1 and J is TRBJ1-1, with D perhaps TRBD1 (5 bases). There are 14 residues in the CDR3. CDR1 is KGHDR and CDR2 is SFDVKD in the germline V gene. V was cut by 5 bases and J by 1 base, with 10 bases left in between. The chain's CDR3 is CATSGQPPNTEAFF. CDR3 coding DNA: TGTGCCACCAGTGGACAGCCCCCGAACACTGAAGCTTTCTTT.

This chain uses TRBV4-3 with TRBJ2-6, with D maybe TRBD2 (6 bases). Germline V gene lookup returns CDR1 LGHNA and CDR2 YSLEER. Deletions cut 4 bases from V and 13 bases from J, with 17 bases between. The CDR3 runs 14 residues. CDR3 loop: CASSRKGGDRVLTF. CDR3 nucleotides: TGCGCCAGCAGCCGTAAGGGAGGAGATCGAGTCCTGACTTTC.

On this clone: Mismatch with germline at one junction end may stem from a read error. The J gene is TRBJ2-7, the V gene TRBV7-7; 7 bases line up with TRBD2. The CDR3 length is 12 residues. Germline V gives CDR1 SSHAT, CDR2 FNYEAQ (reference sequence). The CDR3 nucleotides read TGTGCTAGCAGCTCCGCCGGGGGGGAGCAGTACTTC. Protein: CASSSAGGEQYF.

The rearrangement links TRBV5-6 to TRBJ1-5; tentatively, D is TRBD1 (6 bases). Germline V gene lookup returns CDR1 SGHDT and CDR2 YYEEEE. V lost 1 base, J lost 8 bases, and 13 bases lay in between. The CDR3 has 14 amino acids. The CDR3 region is CASSLNAGVEPQHF. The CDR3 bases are TGTGCCAGCAGCTTGAATGCAGGGGTGGAGCCCCAGCATTTT.

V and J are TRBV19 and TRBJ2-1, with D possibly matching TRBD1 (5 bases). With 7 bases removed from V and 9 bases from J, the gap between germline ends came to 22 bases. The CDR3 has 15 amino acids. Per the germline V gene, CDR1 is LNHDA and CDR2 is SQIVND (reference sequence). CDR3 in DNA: TGTGCCAGTACCTCTGGGGCCTATCCGGGTGGTGAGCAGTTCTTC. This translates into CASTSGAYPGGEQFF. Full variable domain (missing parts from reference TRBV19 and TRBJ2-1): DGGITQSPKYLFRKEGQNVTLSCEQNLNHDAMYWYRQDPGQGLRLIYYSQIVNDFQKGDIAEGYSVSREKKESFPLTVTSAQKNPTAFYLCASTSGAYPGGEQFFGPGTRLTVL.

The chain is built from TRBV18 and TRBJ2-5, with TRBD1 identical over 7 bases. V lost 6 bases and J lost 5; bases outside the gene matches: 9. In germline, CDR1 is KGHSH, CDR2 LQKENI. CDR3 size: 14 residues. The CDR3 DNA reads TGTGCCAGCTCGCAAGCCAGGGGGACGGAGACCCAGTACTTC. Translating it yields CASSQARGTETQYF.

CDR3: CASSLGEGHQTGELFF. The CDR3 DNA follows: TGTGCCAGCAGCTTGGGGGAGGGACACCAAACCGGGGAGCTGTTTTTT. This rearrangement joins TRBV5-4 to TRBJ2-2; TRBD2 might be the D (7 bases). V dropped 0 bases and J dropped 5 bases, with 14 bases sitting between them. Germline values: CDR1 SGHNT, CDR2 YYREEE (reference sequence). CDR3 length: 16 residues.

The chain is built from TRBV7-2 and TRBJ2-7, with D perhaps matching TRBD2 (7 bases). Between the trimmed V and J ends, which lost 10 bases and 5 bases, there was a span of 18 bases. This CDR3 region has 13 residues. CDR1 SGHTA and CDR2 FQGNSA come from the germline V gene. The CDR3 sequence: CATSKGEGHEQYF. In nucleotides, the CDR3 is TGTGCCACCAGTAAGGGGGAGGGCCACGAGCAGTACTTC.

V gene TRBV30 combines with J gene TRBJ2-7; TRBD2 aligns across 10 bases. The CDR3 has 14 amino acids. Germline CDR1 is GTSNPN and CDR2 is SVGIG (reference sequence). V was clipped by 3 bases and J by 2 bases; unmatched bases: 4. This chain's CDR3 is CAWRLAGIPYEQYF. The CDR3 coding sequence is TGTGCCTGGAGACTAGCGGGGATTCCCTACGAGCAGTACTTC.

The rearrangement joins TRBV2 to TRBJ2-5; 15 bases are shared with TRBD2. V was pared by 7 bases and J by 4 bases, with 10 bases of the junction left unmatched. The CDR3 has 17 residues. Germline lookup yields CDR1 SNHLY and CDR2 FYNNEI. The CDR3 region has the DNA TGTGCCAGCAAGGGACTAGCGGGAGGAGTCATCCGAGAGACCCAGTACTTC. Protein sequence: CASKGLAGGVIRETQYF.

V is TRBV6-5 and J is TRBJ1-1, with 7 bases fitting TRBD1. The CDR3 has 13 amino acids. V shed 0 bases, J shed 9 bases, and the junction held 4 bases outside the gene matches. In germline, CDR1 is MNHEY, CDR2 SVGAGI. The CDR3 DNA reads TGTGCCAGCAGTTACTCGGGACAGTTGCAAGCTTTCTTT. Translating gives CASSYSGQLQAFF.

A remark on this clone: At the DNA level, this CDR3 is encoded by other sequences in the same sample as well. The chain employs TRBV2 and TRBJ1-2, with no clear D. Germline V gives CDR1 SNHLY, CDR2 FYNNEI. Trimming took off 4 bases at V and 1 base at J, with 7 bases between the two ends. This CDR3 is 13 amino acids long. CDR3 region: CASSAQVNYGYTF. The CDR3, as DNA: TGTGCCAGCAGTGCCCAGGTTAACTATGGCTACACCTTC.

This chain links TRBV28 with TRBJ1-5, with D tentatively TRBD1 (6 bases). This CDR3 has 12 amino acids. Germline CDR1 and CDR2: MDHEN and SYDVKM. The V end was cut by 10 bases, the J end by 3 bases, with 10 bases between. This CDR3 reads CATRTVNQPQHF. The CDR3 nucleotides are TGTGCCACCCGGACAGTCAATCAGCCCCAGCATTTT.